The 30 T cell receptor beta chains given below trace back to one sample, sequenced in a study of early T cells in non-severe SARS-CoV-2 infection. TCRdb called the 5' RACE reads again in MiXCR, with one record for every CDR3 protein. The sample has tens of thousands of distinct CDR3 sequences, roughly 8.8% seen once. Sequenced sample: whole blood. The origin of the receptors is an adult who was a healthcare worker with PCR-confirmed SARS-CoV-2 infection or an uninfected control (not recorded which).

The rearrangement links TRBV28 to TRBJ2-1; TRBD2 aligns across 10 bases. The germline V gene has CDR1 MDHEN and CDR2 SYDVKM. The J segment lost 8 bases and the V segment lost 4 bases, leaving 8 bases of the junction unmatched. This CDR3 comprises 15 residues. CDR3 sequence (DNA): TGTGCCAGCAGTTCCCCTAGCGGGAGTATCGATGAGCAGTTCTTC. Protein: CASSSPSGSIDEQFF.

This clonotype was seen a handful of times. The chain uses TRBV29-1 and TRBJ2-7; a weak D match, TRBD2 (5 bases). This CDR3 has 11 amino acids. Germline V gene sequence: CDR1 SQVTM, CDR2 ANQGSEA. Trimming took 4 bases from V and 7 from J, leaving 11 bases between them. CDR3 loop: CSVGSPGEQYF. Here the CDR3 DNA reads TGCAGCGTTGGATCTCCGGGGGAGCAGTACTTC.

As DNA, the CDR3 is TGTGCCAGCACCGTTGGGACCTACTCCTACGAGCAGTACTTC. This codes for CASTVGTYSYEQYF. The rearrangement uses TRBV6-1 and TRBJ2-7, with D possibly being TRBD1 or TRBD2 (5 bases each). Germline CDR1 reads MNHNS; CDR2 reads SASEGT. The germline V and J ends were trimmed by 7 bases and 0 bases, with 13 bases remaining between them. The CDR3 consists of 14 residues.

The chain links TRBV5-4 to TRBJ2-7; D gene ambiguous. The CDR3 has 13 residues. V gave up 4 bases and J gave up 3 bases, with 11 bases separating them. Germline V gene sequence: CDR1 SGHNT, CDR2 YYREEE (reference sequence). As DNA, the CDR3 is TGTGCCAGCAGCCCGCTGGACGGCTACGAGCAGTACTTC. It is translated as CASSPLDGYEQYF.

In its sample, this clonotype was seen many times. The chain recombines TRBV29-1 with TRBJ1-1, with D tentatively TRBD1 (5 bases). The V gene lost 6 bases and the J gene lost 10 bases, with 21 bases spanning the gap. CDR1 SQVTM and CDR2 ANQGSEA come from the germline V gene. The CDR3 has 13 residues. The DNA of the CDR3 is TGCAGCGTGCGAAGGAACGGTGGGCAGGGAGCTTTCTTT. Amino acids: CSVRRNGGQGAFF.

This chain links TRBV5-6 with TRBJ1-5; a possible D gene is TRBD1 (5 bases). Between the trimmed V and J ends, which lost 4 bases and 5 bases, there was a span of 22 bases. CDR1 and CDR2 (germline): SGHDT, YYEEEE. The CDR3 extends over 17 amino acids. The CDR3 sequence: CASSRSRTGLLYQPQHF. The CDR3 DNA reads TGTGCCAGCAGCCGATCCCGAACAGGCTTATTATATCAGCCCCAGCATTTT.

Many counts were recorded for this clonotype. This sequence joins TRBV3-1 and TRBJ2-7; tentatively, D is TRBD2 (5 bases). The CDR3 covers 14 residues. The V gene lost 1 base and the J gene lost 8 bases, with 15 bases spanning the gap. Germline V CDR1 and CDR2: LGHDT, YNNKEL (reference sequence). The CDR3 loop reads CASSQASGGTQQYF. CDR3 DNA: TGTGCCAGCAGCCAAGCAAGCGGAGGTACGCAGCAGTACTTC.

The chain couples TRBV11-2 to TRBJ1-4, with D possibly being TRBD1 (6 bases). The V and J ends lost 1 base and 4 bases respectively, with 13 bases between them. The germline gives CDR1 SGHAT, CDR2 FQNNGV. The CDR3 extends over 16 amino acids. CDR3 nucleotides: TGTGCCAGCAGCTTAGGACACAGGGATAGTAATGAAAAACTGTTTTTT. This codes for CASSLGHRDSNEKLFF.

This clonotype was observed many times. V usage is TRBV9 and J usage is TRBJ1-6, with 9 bases identical to TRBD1. Germline assignment: CDR1 SGDLS and CDR2 YYNGEE. CDR3 length equals 15 residues. The V gene end was trimmed by 3 bases and the J gene end by 7 bases; junction bases not matched to a gene: 5. The CDR3 DNA sequence: TGTGCCAGCAGCGACGGGACAGGGAGGAATTCACCCCTCCACTTT. Protein sequence: CASSDGTGRNSPLHF.

This clonotype was detected ten times or more. The chain uses TRBV20-1 and TRBJ1-1, with no clear D. Germline V lookup: CDR1 DFQATT, CDR2 SNEGSKA (reference sequence). CDR3 length: 12 residues. Trimming removed 7 bases at V and 8 bases at J, with 17 bases between. As DNA, the CDR3 is TGCAGTGTTGAGGGCACAACCCAGGAAGCTTTCTTT. It encodes CSVEGTTQEAFF.

This clonotype showed up many times. The V call is TRBV18, the J call TRBJ2-5; D remains ambiguous. The CDR3 covers 13 residues. Trimming pared 0 bases from V and 4 bases from J, leaving 6 bases between. Per the germline V gene, CDR1 is KGHSH and CDR2 is LQKENI. The CDR3 reads CASSPPVPETQYF. CDR3 in DNA: TGTGCCAGCTCACCACCGGTCCCAGAGACCCAGTACTTC. The full variable domain, with the rest looked up from reference TRBV18 and TRBJ2-5, is NAGVMQNPRHLVRRRGQEARLRCSPMKGHSHVYWYRQLPEEGLKFMVYLQKENIIDESGMPKERFSAEFPKEGPSILRIQQVVRGDSAAYFCASSPPVPETQYFGPGTRLLVL.

Many counts were recorded for this clonotype. The CDR3 reads CASSASPNTYEQYF. In DNA, the CDR3 is TGTGCCAGCAGTGCATCCCCAAATACCTACGAGCAGTACTTC. The V call is TRBV25-1, the J call TRBJ2-7; D remains ambiguous. The CDR3 consists of 14 residues. In germline, CDR1 is MGHDK, CDR2 SYGVNS. Deletions cut 4 bases from V and 2 bases from J, with 12 bases between.

This chain joins TRBV4-2 and TRBJ2-1; no clear D. The CDR3 runs 12 residues. The V and J ends lost 0 bases and 15 bases respectively, with 12 bases between them. CDR1 is LGHNA, CDR2 YNFKEQ, per germline. The CDR3 spells CASSQDGSFRFF. CDR3 bases: TGTGCCAGCAGCCAAGATGGAAGCTTTCGGTTCTTC.

The chain combines TRBV19 with TRBJ2-1; 11 bases fit TRBD2. CDR1 is LNHDA, CDR2 SQIVND, per germline (reference sequence). This CDR3 is built from 19 residues. V trimming: 5 bases; J trimming: 1 base; junction bases outside the gene matches: 13. As DNA, the CDR3 is TGTGCCAGTAGTGCGGTTAGCGGGAGGGTGTTCTCTTCCTACAATGAGCAGTTCTTC. This sequence encodes CASSAVSGRVFSSYNEQFF. Full variable domain (outside the CDR3, taken from reference TRBV19 and TRBJ2-1): DGGITQSPKYLFRKEGQNVTLSCEQNLNHDAMYWYRQDPGQGLRLIYYSQIVNDFQKGDIAEGYSVSREKKESFPLTVTSAQKNPTAFYLCASSAVSGRVFSSYNEQFFGPGTRLTVL.

This chain joins TRBV29-1 and TRBJ1-2; a weak D match, TRBD1 (5 bases). The CDR3 spans 13 residues. From germline, CDR1 is SQVTM and CDR2 ANQGSEA. V dropped 5 bases and J dropped 0 bases, with 10 bases sitting between them. The CDR3: CSVWDEANYGYTF. The CDR3 region has the DNA TGCAGCGTTTGGGACGAAGCTAACTATGGCTACACCTTC.

V and J are TRBV4-1 and TRBJ1-1, with D perhaps TRBD1 (5 bases). Germline-derived CDR1 and CDR2 are MGHRA and YSYEKL. The CDR3 totals 13 residues. Deletions cut 1 base from V and 7 bases from J, with 10 bases between. The CDR3 spells CASSQVGGYEAFF. The DNA of the CDR3 is TGCGCCAGCAGCCAAGTGGGGGGGTATGAAGCTTTCTTT.

This clonotype was observed many times. The V gene is TRBV10-2, the J gene TRBJ2-3; 12 nucleotides line up with TRBD2. V shed 7 bases and J 2 bases; nucleotides not matched to a gene: 4. Germline lookup yields CDR1 WSHSY and CDR2 SAAADI. The CDR3 runs to 15 residues. The CDR3 spells CASTGLAGLTDTQYF. CDR3 DNA: TGCGCCAGCACAGGACTAGCGGGACTCACAGATACGCAGTATTTT.

In this sample, this clonotype turned up once. A single base separates this from a much larger clone, so it may be a read error. The V and J genes are TRBV20-1 and TRBJ2-1; possibly TRBD1 or TRBD2 for D (6 bases each). CDR1 and CDR2 (germline): DFQATT, SNEGSKA (reference sequence). This CDR3 is built from 13 residues. V gave up 5 bases and J gave up 5 bases, with 13 bases separating them. CDR3 amino acids: CSAWRDNNNEQFF. The CDR3 DNA reads TGCAGTGCTTGGCGGGACAATAACAATGAGCAGTTCTTC.

This clonotype was picked up many times. The chain is built from TRBV6-6 and TRBJ2-7, with D perhaps being TRBD1 or TRBD2 (5 bases each). This CDR3 region has 13 residues. V was shortened by 5 bases and J by 2 bases, with 10 bases between the two germline ends. Per germline, CDR1 MNHNY and CDR2 SVGAGI (reference sequence). CDR3 residues: CASSRGEAYEQYF. The CDR3 DNA is TGTGCCAGCAGTAGGGGAGAGGCCTACGAGCAGTACTTC.

Comment on this clonotype: This may come from a read error, since a much larger clone is one base off. The rearrangement uses TRBV7-2 and TRBJ2-1; 10 bases are shared with TRBD2. The germline V gene has CDR1 SGHTA and CDR2 FQGNSA. The CDR3 runs 16 residues. CDR3 sequence reads: CVSSRQSGRGYNEQFF. The CDR3 DNA reads TGTGTCAGCAGCCGACAAAGCGGGAGGGGATACAATGAGCAGTTCTTC. The complete variable domain, with remaining parts taken from reference TRBV7-2 and TRBJ2-1, reads GAGVSQSPSNKVTEKGKDVELRCDPISGHTALYWYRQSLGQGLEFLIYFQGNSAPDKSGLPSDRFSAERTGGSVSTLTIQRTQQEDSAVYLCVSSRQSGRGYNEQFFGPGTRLTVL.

This clonotype showed up many times. The V and J genes are TRBV29-1 and TRBJ2-1, with 9 nucleotides matching TRBD2. The junction had 3 bases not matched to a gene; V was cut back by 6 bases and J by 6 bases. CDR3 length: 12 amino acids. The germline gives CDR1 SQVTM, CDR2 ANQGSEA. CDR3 DNA: TGCAGCGTGCGGGAGGGCCCCAATGAGCAGTTCTTC. Protein sequence: CSVREGPNEQFF.

This clonotype was detected many times. J is TRBJ1-2 and V is TRBV12-3 or TRBV12-4; a possible D gene is TRBD1 (5 bases). The CDR3 covers 12 residues. Trimming took off 6 bases at V and 6 bases at J, with 11 bases between the two ends. The CDR3 reads CASSWTLNGYTF. Here the CDR3 DNA reads TGTGCCAGCAGCTGGACACTGAATGGCTACACCTTC.

This rearrangement joins TRBV28 to TRBJ2-7; D remains unclear. Germline V lookup: CDR1 MDHEN, CDR2 SYDVKM. The CDR3 runs 11 residues. V lost 7 bases, J lost 2 bases, and 6 bases lay in between. The CDR3, as DNA: TGTGCCAGCAAAGGAACCTACGAGCAGTACTTC. This encodes CASKGTYEQYF.

The chain is built from TRBV19 and TRBJ2-3, with a tentative D call TRBD2 (6 bases). This CDR3 comprises 14 residues. V gave up 5 bases and J gave up 5 bases, with 14 bases separating them. Germline lookup yields CDR1 LNHDA and CDR2 SQIVND (reference sequence). The CDR3 DNA reads TGTGCCAGTAGTGACTACGGGAGTAAAGATACGCAGTATTTT. Encoded protein: CASSDYGSKDTQYF.

The rearrangement links TRBV28 to TRBJ2-2; tentative D call: TRBD1 (6 bases). The V end lost 6 bases, the J end lost 7 bases, and 15 bases lay between the germline ends. The CDR3 length is 14 residues. The germline gives CDR1 MDHEN, CDR2 SYDVKM. CDR3 loop: CASRSGALGGELFF. CDR3 bases: TGTGCCAGCAGGTCAGGGGCCCTGGGCGGGGAGCTGTTTTTT.

The chain recombines TRBV18 with TRBJ2-2; D gene unclear. V was trimmed by 3 bases and J by 2 bases, leaving 13 bases between them. Germline CDR1 and CDR2: KGHSH and LQKENI. The CDR3 loop spans 16 amino acids. The CDR3 DNA is TGTGCCAGCTCACCCACGCAGACCGTAAACACCGGGGAGCTGTTTTTT. Protein sequence: CASSPTQTVNTGELFF.

The chain employs TRBV28 and TRBJ2-7, with D possibly being TRBD2 (6 bases). The CDR3 runs 16 residues. V lost 1 base, J lost 6 bases, and 19 bases lay in between. CDR1 and CDR2 from the germline V gene are MDHEN and SYDVKM. CDR3 region: CASSLFHSGGFVEQYF. CDR3 coding DNA: TGTGCCAGCAGTTTATTCCACTCTGGGGGGTTCGTCGAGCAGTACTTC.

This clonotype came up a few times. The chain has TRBV20-1 and TRBJ1-1, with D unresolved. Trimming cost V 4 bases and J 3 bases, with 9 bases left between them. The germline V gene encodes CDR1 DFQATT and CDR2 SNEGSKA (reference sequence). The CDR3 runs to 12 residues. CDR3 residues: CSAIQRDTEAFF. CDR3 coding DNA: TGCAGTGCTATCCAGCGGGACACTGAAGCTTTCTTT.

This clonotype occurred many times. V gene TRBV12-3 or TRBV12-4 combines with J gene TRBJ2-7; TRBD2 matches at 11 bases. V lost 1 base, J lost 7 bases, and 9 bases stayed unmatched. The length of the CDR3 is 16 residues. CDR3: CASSLGGTSGLQEQYF. CDR3 nucleotides: TGTGCCAGCAGTTTAGGAGGGACTAGCGGCCTTCAGGAGCAGTACTTC.

This clonotype was counted many times. The J gene is TRBJ2-5, the V gene TRBV7-2; 10 nucleotides match TRBD2. Germline CDR1 is SGHTA and CDR2 is FQGNSA. This CDR3 spans 16 amino acids. Germline trimming cut 4 bases from V and 2 bases from J; bases unmatched to any gene: 7. This CDR3 reads CASSSGTSADQETQYF. In DNA, the CDR3 is TGTGCCAGCAGCTCGGGGACTAGCGCCGATCAAGAGACCCAGTACTTC.